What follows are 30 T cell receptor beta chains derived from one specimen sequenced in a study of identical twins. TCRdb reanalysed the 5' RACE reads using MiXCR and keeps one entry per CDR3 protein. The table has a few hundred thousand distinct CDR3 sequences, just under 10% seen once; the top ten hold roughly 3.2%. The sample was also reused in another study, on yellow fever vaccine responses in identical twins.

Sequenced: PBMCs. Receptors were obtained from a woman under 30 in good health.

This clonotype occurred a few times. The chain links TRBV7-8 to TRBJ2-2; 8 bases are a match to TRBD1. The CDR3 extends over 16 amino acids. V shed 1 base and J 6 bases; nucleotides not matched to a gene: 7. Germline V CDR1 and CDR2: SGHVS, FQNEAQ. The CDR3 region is CASSLVNRGVPGELFF. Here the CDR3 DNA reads TGTGCCAGCAGCTTAGTTAACAGGGGGGTACCCGGGGAGCTGTTTTTT. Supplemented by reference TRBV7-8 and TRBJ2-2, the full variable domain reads GAGVSQSPRYKVAKRGQDVALRCDPISGHVSLFWYQQALGQGPEFLTYFQNEAQLDKSGLPSDRFFAERPEGSVSTLKIQRTQQEDSAVYLCASSLVNRGVPGELFFGEGSRLTVL.

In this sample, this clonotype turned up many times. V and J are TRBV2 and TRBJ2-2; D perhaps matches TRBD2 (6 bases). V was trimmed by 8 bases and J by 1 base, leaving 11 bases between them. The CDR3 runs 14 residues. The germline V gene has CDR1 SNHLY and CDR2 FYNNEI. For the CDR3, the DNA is TGTGCCAGCGGAAACGGGGGGAACACCGGGGAGCTGTTTTTT. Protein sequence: CASGNGGNTGELFF.

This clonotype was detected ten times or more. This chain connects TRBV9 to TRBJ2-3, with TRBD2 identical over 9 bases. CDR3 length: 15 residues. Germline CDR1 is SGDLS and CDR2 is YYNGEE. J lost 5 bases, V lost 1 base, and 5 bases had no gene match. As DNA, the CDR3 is TGTGCCAGCAGCGTATCTAGCGGGGCCGTAGATACGCAGTATTTT. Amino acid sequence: CASSVSSGAVDTQYF.

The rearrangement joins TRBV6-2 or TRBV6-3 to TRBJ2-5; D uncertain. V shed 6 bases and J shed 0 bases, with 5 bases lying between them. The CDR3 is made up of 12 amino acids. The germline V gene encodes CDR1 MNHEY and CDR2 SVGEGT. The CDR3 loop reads CASREYQETQYF. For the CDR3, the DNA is TGTGCCAGCAGGGAGTACCAAGAGACCCAGTACTTC.

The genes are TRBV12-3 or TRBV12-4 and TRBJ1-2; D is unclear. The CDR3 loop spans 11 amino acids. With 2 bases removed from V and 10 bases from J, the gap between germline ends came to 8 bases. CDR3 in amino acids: CASSLKSFYTF. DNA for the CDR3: TGTGCCAGCAGTTTAAAGAGTTTCTACACCTTC.

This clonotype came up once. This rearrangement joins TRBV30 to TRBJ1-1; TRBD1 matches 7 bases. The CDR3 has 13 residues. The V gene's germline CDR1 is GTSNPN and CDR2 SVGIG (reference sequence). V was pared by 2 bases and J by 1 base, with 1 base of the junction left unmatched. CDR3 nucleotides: TGTGCCTGGAGTAGGGACAGGAACACTGAAGCTTTCTTT. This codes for CAWSRDRNTEAFF.

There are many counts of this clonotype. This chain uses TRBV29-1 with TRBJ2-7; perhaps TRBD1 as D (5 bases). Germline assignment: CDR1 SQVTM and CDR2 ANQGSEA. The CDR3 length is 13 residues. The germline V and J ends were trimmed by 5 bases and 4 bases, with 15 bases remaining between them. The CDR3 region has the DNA TGCAGCGTTAAAAGGGGCAGCCAATACGAGCAGTACTTC. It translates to CSVKRGSQYEQYF.

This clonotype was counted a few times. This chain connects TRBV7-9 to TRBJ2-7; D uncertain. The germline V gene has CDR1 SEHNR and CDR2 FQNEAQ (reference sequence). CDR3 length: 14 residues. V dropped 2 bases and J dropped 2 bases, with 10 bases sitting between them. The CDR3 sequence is CASSLPLVTYEQYF. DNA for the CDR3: TGTGCCAGCAGCTTACCCTTAGTCACCTACGAGCAGTACTTC. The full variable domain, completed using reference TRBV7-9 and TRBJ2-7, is DTGVSQNPRHKITKRGQNVTFRCDPISEHNRLYWYRQTLGQGPEFLTYFQNEAQLEKSRLLSDRFSAERPKGSFSTLEIQRTEQGDSAMYLCASSLPLVTYEQYFGPGTRLTVT.

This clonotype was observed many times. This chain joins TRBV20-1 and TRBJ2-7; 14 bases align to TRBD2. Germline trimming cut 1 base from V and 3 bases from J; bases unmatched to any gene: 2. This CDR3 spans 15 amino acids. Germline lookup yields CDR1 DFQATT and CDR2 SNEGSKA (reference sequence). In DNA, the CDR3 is TGCAGTGCTAGAGCGGGACTAGCGGGAGTCTACGAGCAGTACTTC. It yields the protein CSARAGLAGVYEQYF.

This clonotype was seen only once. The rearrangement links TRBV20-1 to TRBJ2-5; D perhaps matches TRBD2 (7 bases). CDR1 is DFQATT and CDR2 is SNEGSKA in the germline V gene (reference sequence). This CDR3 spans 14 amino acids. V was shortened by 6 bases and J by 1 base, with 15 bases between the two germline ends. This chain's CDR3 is CSARGASSQETQYF. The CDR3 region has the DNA TGCAGTGCCCGGGGGGCTAGCTCCCAAGAGACCCAGTACTTC.

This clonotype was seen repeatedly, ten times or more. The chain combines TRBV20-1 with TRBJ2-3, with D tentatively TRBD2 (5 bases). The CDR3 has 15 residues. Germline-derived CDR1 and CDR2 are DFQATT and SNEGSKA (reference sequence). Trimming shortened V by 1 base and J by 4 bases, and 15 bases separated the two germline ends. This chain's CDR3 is CSARAGQIGADTQYF. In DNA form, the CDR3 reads TGCAGTGCTAGAGCTGGGCAGATCGGGGCAGATACGCAGTATTTT.

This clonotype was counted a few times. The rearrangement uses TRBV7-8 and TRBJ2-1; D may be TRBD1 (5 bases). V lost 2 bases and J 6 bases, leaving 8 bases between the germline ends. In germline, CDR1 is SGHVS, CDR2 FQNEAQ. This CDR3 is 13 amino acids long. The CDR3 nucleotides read TGTGCCAGCAGCTTAATTCAGGGCAATGAGCAGTTCTTC. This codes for CASSLIQGNEQFF.

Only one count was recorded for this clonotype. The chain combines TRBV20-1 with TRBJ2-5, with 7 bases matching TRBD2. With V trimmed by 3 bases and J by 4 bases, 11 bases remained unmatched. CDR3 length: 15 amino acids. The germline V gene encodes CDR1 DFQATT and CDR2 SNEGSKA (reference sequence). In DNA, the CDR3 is TGCAGTGCTAGTCAACTAGCGAGGCCTGCAGAGACCCAGTACTTC. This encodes CSASQLARPAETQYF.

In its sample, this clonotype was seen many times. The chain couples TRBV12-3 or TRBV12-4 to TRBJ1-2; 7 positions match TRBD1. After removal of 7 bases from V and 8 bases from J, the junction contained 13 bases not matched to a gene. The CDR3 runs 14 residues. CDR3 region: CASTILTGLAGYTF. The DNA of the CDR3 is TGTGCCAGCACCATATTGACAGGGCTGGCGGGCTACACCTTC.

Here the CDR3 reads CASSYIDRGGNTQYF. The CDR3 nucleotides read TGTGCCAGCAGTTACATCGACAGGGGAGGGAATACGCAGTATTTT. The rearrangement joins TRBV6-5 to TRBJ2-3, with D tentatively TRBD1 (8 bases). From germline, CDR1 is MNHEY and CDR2 SVGAGI. V dropped 2 bases and J dropped 7 bases, with 16 bases sitting between them. CDR3 length equals 15 residues.

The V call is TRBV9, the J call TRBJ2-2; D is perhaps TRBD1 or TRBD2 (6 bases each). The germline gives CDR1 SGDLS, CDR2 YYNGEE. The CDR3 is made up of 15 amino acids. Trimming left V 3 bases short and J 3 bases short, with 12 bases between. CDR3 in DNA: TGTGCCAGCAGCGCCTACAGGGAGGACACCGGGGAGCTGTTTTTT. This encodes CASSAYREDTGELFF.

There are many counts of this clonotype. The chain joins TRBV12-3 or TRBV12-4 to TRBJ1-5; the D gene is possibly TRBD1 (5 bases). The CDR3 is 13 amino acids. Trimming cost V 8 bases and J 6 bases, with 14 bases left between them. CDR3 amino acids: CASSPGGGQPQHF. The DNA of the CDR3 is TGTGCCAGCTCGCCGGGGGGAGGTCAGCCCCAGCATTTT.

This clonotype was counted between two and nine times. The CDR3 coding sequence is TGTGCCACCAGCAGAGGGACTAGCGGGGCGAGGGGTCAAGAGACCCAGTACTTC. Protein: CATSRGTSGARGQETQYF. V usage is TRBV15 and J usage is TRBJ2-5; 12 positions match TRBD2. V shed 1 base, J shed 2 bases, and the junction held 8 bases outside the gene matches. Germline-derived CDR1 and CDR2 are LNHNV and YYDKDF (reference sequence). The CDR3 has 18 residues. The full variable domain, rest sourced from reference TRBV15 and TRBJ2-5, is DAMVIQNPRYQVTQFGKPVTLSCSQTLNHNVMYWYQQKSSQAPKLLFHYYDKDFNNEADTPDNFQSRRPNTSFCFLDIRSPGLGDTAMYLCATSRGTSGARGQETQYFGPGTRLLVL.

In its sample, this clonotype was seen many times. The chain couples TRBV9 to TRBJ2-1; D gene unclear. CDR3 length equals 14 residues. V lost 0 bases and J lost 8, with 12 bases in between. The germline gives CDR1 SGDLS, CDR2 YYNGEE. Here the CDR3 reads CASSVATSPYEQFF. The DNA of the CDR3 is TGTGCCAGCAGCGTAGCTACCTCCCCCTATGAGCAGTTCTTC.

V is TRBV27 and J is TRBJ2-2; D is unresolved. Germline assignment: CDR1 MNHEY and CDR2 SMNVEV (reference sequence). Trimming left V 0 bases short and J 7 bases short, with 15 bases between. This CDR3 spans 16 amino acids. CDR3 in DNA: TGTGCCAGCAGTTTATCCCCCCCCCGGATCCTCGGGGAGCTGTTTTTT. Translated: CASSLSPPRILGELFF.

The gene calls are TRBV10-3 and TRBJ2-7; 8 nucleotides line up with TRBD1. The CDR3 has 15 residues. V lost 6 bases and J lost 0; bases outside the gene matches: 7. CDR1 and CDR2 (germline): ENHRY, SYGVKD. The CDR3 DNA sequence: TGTGCCATCAGCGGAAGACAGGGGAGCTCCTACGAGCAGTACTTC. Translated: CAISGRQGSSYEQYF.

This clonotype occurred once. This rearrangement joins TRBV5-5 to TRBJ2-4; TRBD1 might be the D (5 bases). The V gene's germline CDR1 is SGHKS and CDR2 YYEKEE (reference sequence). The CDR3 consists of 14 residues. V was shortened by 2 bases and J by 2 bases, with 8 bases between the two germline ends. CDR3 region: CASSFRVTKNIQYF. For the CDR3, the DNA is TGTGCCAGCAGCTTCAGGGTCACCAAAAACATTCAGTACTTC.

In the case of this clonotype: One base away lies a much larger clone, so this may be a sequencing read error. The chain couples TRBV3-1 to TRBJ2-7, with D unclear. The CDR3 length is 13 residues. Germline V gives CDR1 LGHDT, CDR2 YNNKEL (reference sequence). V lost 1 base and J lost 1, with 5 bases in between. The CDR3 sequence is CASSQVLSYEQYF. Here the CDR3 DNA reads TGTGCCAGCAGCCAAGTTTTATCCTACGAGCAGTACTTC.

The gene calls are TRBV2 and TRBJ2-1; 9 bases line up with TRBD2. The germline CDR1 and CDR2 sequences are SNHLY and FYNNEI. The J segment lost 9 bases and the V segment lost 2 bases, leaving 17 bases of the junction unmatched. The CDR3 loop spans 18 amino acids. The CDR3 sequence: CASSETYLGGGGASEQFF. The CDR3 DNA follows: TGTGCCAGCAGTGAAACCTACCTCGGGGGCGGGGGGGCATCTGAGCAGTTCTTC.

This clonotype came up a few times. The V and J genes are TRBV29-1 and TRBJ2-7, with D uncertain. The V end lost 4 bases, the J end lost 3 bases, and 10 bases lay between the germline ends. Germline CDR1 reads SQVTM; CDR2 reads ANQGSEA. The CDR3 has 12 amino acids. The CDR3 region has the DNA TGCAGCGTTGTAATGGCCAGCTACGAGCAGTACTTC. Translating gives CSVVMASYEQYF.

This CDR3 reads CASSQDFSQTSYEQYF. The CDR3 region has the DNA TGTGCCAGCAGCCAAGATTTTAGCCAAACCTCCTACGAGCAGTACTTC. This chain connects TRBV4-2 to TRBJ2-7; D is uncertain. This CDR3 comprises 16 residues. The germline V and J ends were trimmed by 0 bases and 0 bases, with 12 bases remaining between them. The germline gives CDR1 LGHNA, CDR2 YNFKEQ.

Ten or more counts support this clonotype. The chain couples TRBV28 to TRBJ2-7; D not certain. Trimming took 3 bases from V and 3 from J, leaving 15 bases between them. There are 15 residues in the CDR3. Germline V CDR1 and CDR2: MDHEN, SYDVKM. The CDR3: CASSFPSGGYYEQYF. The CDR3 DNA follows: TGTGCCAGCAGTTTTCCGTCCGGCGGATACTACGAGCAGTACTTC.

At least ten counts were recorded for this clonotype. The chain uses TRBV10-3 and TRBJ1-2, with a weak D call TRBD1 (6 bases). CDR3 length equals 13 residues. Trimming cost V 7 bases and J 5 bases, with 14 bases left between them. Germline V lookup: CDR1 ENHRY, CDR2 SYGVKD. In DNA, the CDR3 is TGTGCCATCACCGGGGGCCAGGGGTATGGCTACACCTTC. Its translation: CAITGGQGYGYTF.

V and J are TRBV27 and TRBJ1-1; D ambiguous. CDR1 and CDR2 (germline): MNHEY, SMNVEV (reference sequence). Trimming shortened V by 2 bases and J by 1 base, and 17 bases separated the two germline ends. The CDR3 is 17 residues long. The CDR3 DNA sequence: TGTGCCAGCAGTTTAACGAGGATTCCCTCTTCGAACACTGAAGCTTTCTTT. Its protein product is CASSLTRIPSSNTEAFF.

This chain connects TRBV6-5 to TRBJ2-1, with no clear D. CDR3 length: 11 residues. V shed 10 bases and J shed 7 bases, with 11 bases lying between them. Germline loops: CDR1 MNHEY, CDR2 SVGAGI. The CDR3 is CATAEANEQFF. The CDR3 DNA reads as TGTGCCACCGCCGAGGCGAATGAGCAGTTCTTC.